The 20 T cell receptor beta chains reported below all come from one sample, sequenced in a study of cytotoxic CD8 clonotypes in ibrutinib-treated CLL. Using immunoSEQ multiplex PCR, the repertoire was profiled, and TCRdb retains in-frame clones only, with some absent. The table has about 120,000 clones, 58% seen once; the top ten hold under 45%. The material was PBMCs, obtained after 24 months of ibrutinib treatment. These receptors were obtained from a human donor with chronic lymphocytic leukemia.

The chain carries TRBV11-1 and TRBJ1-6, with D perhaps TRBD1 (5 bases). Germline CDR1 reads SGHAT; CDR2 reads FQDESV (reference sequence). V lost 3 bases, J lost 6 bases, and 12 bases lay in between. There are 15 residues in the CDR3. DNA for the CDR3: TGTGCCAGCAGCTTGGGGGATTCGGCTAATTCACCCCTCCACTTT. It codes for CASSLGDSANSPLHF.

The chain couples TRBV7-2 to TRBJ2-7; TRBD1 is a possible D gene (6 bases). The CDR3 totals 15 residues. Trimming stripped 2 bases from V and 2 bases from J, with 13 bases between. Germline assignment: CDR1 SGHTA and CDR2 FQGNSA. The CDR3 protein is CASSLRATGAYEQYF. In DNA, the CDR3 is TGTGCCAGCAGCTTACGGGCGACAGGCGCCTACGAGCAGTACTTC.

The chain combines TRBV18 with TRBJ1-2; TRBD1 might be the D (5 bases). Germline values: CDR1 KGHSH, CDR2 LQKENI. The V gene lost 2 bases and the J gene lost 4 bases, with 11 bases spanning the gap. The CDR3 has 14 amino acids. CDR3 DNA sequence: TGTGCCAGCTCACCAAAAGGGGAGGCCTATGGCTACACCTTC. Protein: CASSPKGEAYGYTF.

This chain joins TRBV7-9 and TRBJ2-2; 7 positions match TRBD1. V lost 5 bases, J lost 7 bases, and 7 bases stayed unmatched. The CDR3 contains 14 residues. Germline CDR1 is SEHNR and CDR2 is FQNEAQ (reference sequence). CDR3 sequence (DNA): TGTGCCAGCAGCACCGACAGGGCCATCGGGGAGCTGTTTTTT. Translation gives CASSTDRAIGELFF. The full variable domain, completed using reference TRBV7-9 and TRBJ2-2, is DTGVSQNPRHKITKRGQNVTFRCDPISEHNRLYWYRQTLGQGPEFLTYFQNEAQLEKSRLLSDRFSAERPKGSFSTLEIQRTEQGDSAMYLCASSTDRAIGELFFGEGSRLTVL.

The V and J genes are TRBV4-1 and TRBJ2-5; 7 nucleotides align to TRBD2. Germline V lookup: CDR1 MGHRA, CDR2 YSYEKL. J lost 5 bases, V lost 4 bases, and 13 bases had no gene match. The CDR3 is 16 residues long. The CDR3 region is CASSRRLAGGSETQYF. CDR3 sequence (DNA): TGCGCCAGCAGCCGCCGACTAGCCGGGGGTAGTGAGACCCAGTACTTC.

The gene calls are TRBV7-9 and TRBJ2-5; 8 bases map to TRBD2. The CDR3 length is 15 residues. Germline CDR1 is SEHNR and CDR2 is FQNEAQ (reference sequence). The V gene end was trimmed by 6 bases and the J gene end by 4 bases; junction bases not matched to a gene: 10. CDR3 coding DNA: TGTGCCAGCAGTTCAAGCGGGGGAGTCTCAGAGACCCAGTACTTC. Encoded protein: CASSSSGGVSETQYF.

The V gene is TRBV29-1, the J gene TRBJ2-1; 7 nucleotides align to TRBD1. V trimming: 6 bases; J trimming: 0 bases; junction bases outside the gene matches: 5. Germline V CDR1 and CDR2: SQVTM, ANQGSEA. The CDR3 has 14 residues. The CDR3 DNA reads TGCAGCGTCCCGGGACAGAGCTCCTACAATGAGCAGTTCTTC. This codes for CSVPGQSSYNEQFF.

The chain uses TRBV5-1 and TRBJ2-5; tentatively, D is TRBD1 (6 bases). Per the germline V gene, CDR1 is SGHRS and CDR2 is YFSETQ. This CDR3 region has 14 residues. With 5 bases removed from V and 3 bases from J, the gap between germline ends came to 14 bases. The CDR3 DNA reads TGCGCCAGCAGGGTCACAGGGATGGAAGAGACCCAGTACTTC. Its protein product is CASRVTGMEETQYF.

The rearrangement uses TRBV15 and TRBJ1-3; D might be TRBD1 (6 bases). V lost 5 bases and J 0 bases, leaving 23 bases between the germline ends. The CDR3 has 19 amino acids. CDR1 and CDR2 from the germline V gene are LNHNV and YYDKDF (reference sequence). This chain's CDR3 is CATSGDNSAGHHSGNTIYF. CDR3 sequence (DNA): TGTGCCACCAGCGGCGACAATAGTGCGGGACACCACTCTGGAAACACCATATATTTT. The full variable domain, completed using reference TRBV15 and TRBJ1-3, is DAMVIQNPRYQVTQFGKPVTLSCSQTLNHNVMYWYQQKSSQAPKLLFHYYDKDFNNEADTPDNFQSRRPNTSFCFLDIRSPGLGDTAMYLCATSGDNSAGHHSGNTIYFGEGSWLTVV.

The rearrangement uses TRBV4-1 and TRBJ2-1, with D tentatively TRBD1 (6 bases). CDR3 length: 18 residues. Trimming took off 0 bases at V and 0 bases at J, with 15 bases between the two ends. From germline, CDR1 is MGHRA and CDR2 YSYEKL. The CDR3 is CASSQEWPGDSSYNEQFF. DNA for the CDR3: TGCGCCAGCAGCCAAGAATGGCCAGGGGATAGCTCCTACAATGAGCAGTTCTTC.

This clone was detected once. V usage is TRBV5-6 and J usage is TRBJ1-1, with TRBD1 matching 9 bases. The CDR3 has 15 amino acids. Germline CDR1 and CDR2: SGHDT and YYEEEE. V trimming: 6 bases; J trimming: 5 bases; junction bases outside the gene matches: 11. CDR3 loop: CASTPDRGWGTEAFF. CDR3 nucleotide sequence: TGTGCCAGCACCCCGGACAGGGGATGGGGTACTGAAGCTTTCTTT. Using reference TRBV5-6 and TRBJ1-1 for the parts outside the CDR3, the full variable domain is DAGVTQSPTHLIKTRGQQVTLRCSPKSGHDTVSWYQQALGQGPQFIFQYYEEEERQRGNFPDRFSGHQFPNYSSELNVNALLLGDSALYLCASTPDRGWGTEAFFGQGTRLTVV.

The rearrangement joins TRBV7-2 to TRBJ1-5, with D uncertain. V lost 5 bases and J lost 7, with 21 bases in between. Per the germline V gene, CDR1 is SGHTA and CDR2 is FQGNSA. The CDR3 covers 16 residues. CDR3: CASSPWAGAIPQPQHF. The CDR3 DNA is TGTGCCAGCAGCCCGTGGGCAGGAGCAATTCCCCAGCCCCAGCATTTT.

There are a few counts of this clone. For the CDR3, the DNA is TGCGCCAGCAGTCCCGGGGGGGACTATAATTCACCCCTCCACTTT. This gives the protein CASSPGGDYNSPLHF. The chain joins TRBV5-1 to TRBJ1-6; a weak D match, TRBD1 (5 bases). The CDR3 contains 15 residues. The germline CDR1 and CDR2 sequences are SGHRS and YFSETQ. Trimming removed 5 bases from V and 3 bases from J, with 12 bases in between.

This sequence joins TRBV7-3 and TRBJ2-6; 7 bases match TRBD1. The germline V gene encodes CDR1 SGHTA and CDR2 FQGTGA. CDR3 size: 17 residues. J gave up 0 bases and V 5 bases, and 7 bases lay outside the gene matches. DNA for the CDR3: TGTGCCAGCAGCCCGCTGGGACAGTTCTCTGGGGCCAACGTCCTGACTTTC. Its protein product is CASSPLGQFSGANVLTF.

The J gene is TRBJ1-3, the V gene TRBV15; D remains unclear. Germline V gene data show CDR1 as LNHNV and CDR2 as YYDKDF (reference sequence). CDR3 length: 16 amino acids. Trimming took off 5 bases at V and 0 bases at J, with 14 bases between the two ends. The CDR3 reads CATSEKNPSSGNTIYF. The DNA for the CDR3 is TGTGCCACCAGCGAGAAAAATCCCAGCTCTGGAAACACCATATATTTT. The full variable domain, completed using reference TRBV15 and TRBJ1-3, is DAMVIQNPRYQVTQFGKPVTLSCSQTLNHNVMYWYQQKSSQAPKLLFHYYDKDFNNEADTPDNFQSRRPNTSFCFLDIRSPGLGDTAMYLCATSEKNPSSGNTIYFGEGSWLTVV.

The gene calls are TRBV6-5 and TRBJ1-2; weak D call: TRBD1 (5 bases). This CDR3 comprises 15 residues. Per germline, CDR1 MNHEY and CDR2 SVGAGI. Trimming took off 2 bases at V and 1 base at J, with 11 bases between the two ends. DNA for the CDR3: TGTGCCAGCAGTTACGGGACGGGACTTAACTATGGCTACACCTTC. This gives the protein CASSYGTGLNYGYTF.

The V gene is TRBV7-5, the J gene TRBJ2-7; no check of the table's D call, TRBD2, against the DNA was made. TRBV7-5 is a pseudogene segment. The CDR3 runs 11 residues. CDR3 region: CARRGCYEQYF. CDR3 in DNA: TGTGCCAGGCGGGGTTGCTACGAGCAGTACTTC.

This clone was seen a handful of times. The chain's CDR3 is CASSFGTSGDYEQYF. The CDR3 DNA reads TGTGCCAGCAGCTTCGGGACTAGCGGGGATTACGAGCAGTACTTC. V is TRBV11-3 and J is TRBJ2-7; 13 bases are shared with TRBD2. Germline-derived CDR1 and CDR2 are SGHNT and YENEEA. After removal of 3 bases from V and 4 bases from J, the junction contained 3 bases not matched to a gene. The CDR3 runs to 15 residues.

The chain is built from TRBV4-2 and TRBJ1-2; D is perhaps TRBD1 (6 bases). V was pared by 0 bases and J by 6 bases, with 8 bases between. CDR3 length: 13 residues. In germline, CDR1 is LGHNA, CDR2 YNFKEQ. Here the CDR3 reads CASSQDRDNGYTF. CDR3 DNA sequence: TGTGCCAGCAGCCAAGACAGGGACAATGGCTACACCTTC.

The CDR3 here is CASSEGQGASWREKLFF. The DNA for the CDR3 is TGCGCCAGCAGTGAGGGTCAGGGGGCATCGTGGAGGGAAAAACTGTTTTTT. This chain connects TRBV10-2 to TRBJ1-4; TRBD1 agrees at 8 bases. Germline V lookup: CDR1 WSHSY, CDR2 SAAADI. This CDR3 has 17 residues. With V trimmed by 2 bases and J by 8 bases, 13 bases remained unmatched.